Below are 24 T cell receptor beta chains sequenced from a single sample in a study of response to subunit inactivated influenza vaccine. From the RT-PCR reads, TCRdb called clonotypes with MiXCR, one entry per CDR3 protein. The sample includes about 480,000 distinct CDR3 sequences, roughly 27% of them seen just once. This specimen consisted of CD4+ T cells sorted from PBMCs, obtained around 5 days after vaccination. All receptors come from a man aged 50 or older who received an inactivated influenza vaccine.

In this sample, this clonotype turned up many times. The chain links TRBV6-5 to TRBJ2-1; D possibly corresponds to TRBD2 (5 bases). Germline CDR1 reads MNHEY; CDR2 reads SVGAGI. The germline V and J ends were trimmed by 4 bases and 9 bases, with 28 bases remaining between them. The CDR3 runs to 18 residues. The CDR3 is CASSLFPVDFSGFTEQFF. The CDR3 bases are TGTGCCAGCAGTTTATTTCCGGTGGACTTTAGTGGCTTCACTGAGCAGTTCTTC.

V gene TRBV5-1 combines with J gene TRBJ2-5; 7 positions match TRBD1. The CDR3 loop spans 14 amino acids. Germline values: CDR1 SGHRS, CDR2 YFSETQ. The trim removed 1 base at V and 3 bases at J, leaving 3 bases unmatched. The chain's CDR3 is CASSLQTGKETQYF. In DNA form, the CDR3 reads TGCGCCAGCAGCTTGCAGACAGGGAAAGAGACCCAGTACTTC.

Note on this clonotype: The germline gene is not matched at one end of the junction; a read error may be the cause. The chain combines TRBV12-3 or TRBV12-4 with TRBJ1-4; the D gene is possibly TRBD1 (6 bases). The CDR3 runs 13 residues. The CDR3 coding sequence is TGTGACAGCAGCCGGCTAACAGGGGAAAAACTGTTTTTT. Translating gives CDSSRLTGEKLFF.

CDR3 amino acids: CASSLEQRQYEQYF. CDR3 coding DNA: TGCGCCAGCAGCCTCGAACAGCGGCAGTACGAGCAGTACTTC. J is TRBJ2-7 and V is TRBV4-3, with D perhaps TRBD2 (5 bases). The CDR3 consists of 14 residues. CDR1 is LGHNA and CDR2 is YSLEER in the germline V gene. Trimming removed 4 bases at V and 4 bases at J, with 14 bases between.

This clonotype was detected only a few times. The chain employs TRBV9 and TRBJ2-1; 8 bases match TRBD2. The CDR3 totals 16 residues. CDR1 and CDR2 from the germline V gene are SGDLS and YYNGEE. J gave up 9 bases and V 3 bases, and 14 bases lay outside the gene matches. The CDR3 region has the DNA TGTGCCAGCAGCGAGCAGGGGTGGCGGGGGGTCCCTGAGCAGTTCTTC. This gives the protein CASSEQGWRGVPEQFF.

The J gene is TRBJ2-7, the V gene TRBV3-1; 10 bases fit TRBD2. The CDR3 spans 16 residues. V lost 3 bases to trimming and J lost 3 bases; unmatched junction nucleotides: 8. From germline, CDR1 is LGHDT and CDR2 YNNKEL (reference sequence). The CDR3 loop reads CASSHYASGSIYEQYF. CDR3 DNA: TGTGCCAGCAGCCACTACGCTAGCGGGAGTATCTACGAGCAGTACTTC.

The J gene is TRBJ1-3, the V gene TRBV12-3 or TRBV12-4; TRBD1 is a possible D gene (5 bases). The CDR3 totals 15 residues. Between the trimmed V and J ends, which lost 4 bases and 2 bases, there was a span of 12 bases. The CDR3 sequence is CASSSSLTAGNTIYF. CDR3 bases: TGTGCCAGCAGTTCCTCGTTGACAGCTGGAAACACCATATATTTT.

The rearrangement links TRBV7-3 to TRBJ2-1, with 12 positions matching TRBD2. The CDR3 loop spans 14 amino acids. From germline, CDR1 is SGHTA and CDR2 FQGTGA. Unmatched junction bases numbered 3, after V lost 5 bases and J lost 7 bases. Written as DNA, the CDR3 is TGTGCCAGCAGCCCGACTAGCGGGAGTAATGAGCAGTTCTTC. Translation gives CASSPTSGSNEQFF. The variable domain in full, with the rest retrieved from reference TRBV7-3 and TRBJ2-1, is GAGVSQTPSNKVTEKGKYVELRCDPISGHTALYWYRQSLGQGPEFLIYFQGTGAADDSGLPNDRFFAVRPEGSVSTLKIQRTERGDSAVYLCASSPTSGSNEQFFGPGTRLTVL.

In its sample, this clonotype was seen a few times. The rearrangement uses TRBV20-1 and TRBJ1-6; weak D call: TRBD1 (5 bases). CDR1 and CDR2 from the germline V gene are DFQATT and SNEGSKA (reference sequence). The CDR3 sequence is 13 residues long. Trimming shortened V by 6 bases and J by 7 bases, and 13 bases separated the two germline ends. The CDR3 DNA reads as TGCAGTGCGAACATCCCAGGGAATTCACCCCTCCACTTT. Its translation is CSANIPGNSPLHF.

The J gene is TRBJ2-1, the V gene TRBV29-1, with D tentatively TRBD1 or TRBD2 (5 bases each). Between the trimmed V and J ends, which lost 3 bases and 2 bases, there was a span of 8 bases. CDR1 is SQVTM, CDR2 ANQGSEA, per germline. This CDR3 is built from 13 residues. CDR3 sequence: CSVEGPTYNEQFF. The CDR3 bases are TGCAGCGTTGAGGGACCTACCTACAATGAGCAGTTCTTC.

The V and J genes are TRBV5-1 and TRBJ2-7; the D gene is possibly TRBD2 (6 bases). The CDR3 length is 12 residues. Trimming removed 7 bases at V and 7 bases at J, with 15 bases between. Germline CDR1 is SGHRS and CDR2 is YFSETQ. The CDR3 bases are TGCGCCAGCCGGGACGGACTACGTGAGCAGTACTTC. It yields the protein CASRDGLREQYF.

This clonotype was counted between two and nine times. J is TRBJ2-7 and V is TRBV20-1; 9 bases match TRBD2. V shed 6 bases and J 1 base; nucleotides not matched to a gene: 10. Germline CDR1 reads DFQATT; CDR2 reads SNEGSKA (reference sequence). The CDR3 is 15 amino acids. This CDR3 reads CSARLSGGVSYEQYF. The DNA for the CDR3 is TGCAGTGCAAGGCTTAGCGGGGGCGTATCCTACGAGCAGTACTTC.

The V gene is TRBV11-2, the J gene TRBJ2-7; TRBD1 aligns across 12 bases. CDR1 SGHAT and CDR2 FQNNGV come from the germline V gene. This CDR3 spans 16 amino acids. Trimming cost V 5 bases and J 4 bases; bases outside gene matches: 9. CDR3 amino acids: CASSKTGTGGIYEQYF. As DNA, the CDR3 is TGTGCCAGCAGCAAGACCGGGACAGGGGGCATTTACGAGCAGTACTTC.

The chain combines TRBV23-1 with TRBJ2-6; the D gene is possibly TRBD2 (5 bases). TRBV23-1 falls under the ORF class, with uncertain function. The CDR3 spans 21 residues. Trimming pared 3 bases from V and 0 bases from J, leaving 24 bases between. The CDR3 region is CASSHFRALKAGRSGANVLTF. CDR3 DNA: TGCGCCAGCAGTCATTTTAGGGCCCTTAAGGCGGGTCGCTCTGGGGCCAACGTCCTGACTTTC.

This clonotype was seen many times. The gene calls are TRBV29-1 and TRBJ2-3; D could derive from TRBD1 or TRBD2 (6 bases each). Trimming left V 5 bases short and J 5 bases short, with 14 bases between. The germline gives CDR1 SQVTM, CDR2 ANQGSEA. This CDR3 region has 13 residues. CDR3 DNA sequence: TGCAGCGTTAGGGGGGCTGGGGGAGATACGCAGTATTTT. Its translation: CSVRGAGGDTQYF.

This clonotype was detected only a few times. The chain recombines TRBV20-1 with TRBJ2-5; 10 bases fit TRBD1. The ends lost 2 bases at V and 4 bases at J; junction bases unmatched: 10. Germline-derived CDR1 and CDR2 are DFQATT and SNEGSKA (reference sequence). This CDR3 has 16 amino acids. This CDR3 reads CSARPRQGAGAETQYF. CDR3 DNA: TGCAGTGCTAGACCTAGACAGGGGGCGGGTGCAGAGACCCAGTACTTC.

The chain joins TRBV23-1 to TRBJ2-5, with D possibly called TRBD1 or TRBD2 (6 bases each). TRBV23-1 is identified as an open reading frame with a role that is uncertain. V was shortened by 6 bases and J by 4 bases, with 27 bases between the two germline ends. The CDR3 extends over 18 amino acids. CDR3 loop: CASSFVLGAEVGGETQYF. CDR3 bases: TGCGCCAGCAGCTTCGTTTTGGGGGCTGAGGTGGGGGGAGAGACCCAGTACTTC.

This clonotype has more than one count but fewer than ten. This chain links TRBV5-5 with TRBJ1-1; D remains unclear. The V gene lost 2 bases and the J gene lost 0 bases, with 5 bases spanning the gap. Germline CDR1 is SGHKS and CDR2 is YYEKEE (reference sequence). The CDR3 runs to 13 residues. The DNA for the CDR3 is TGTGCCAGCAGCTTTTCACTGAACACTGAAGCTTTCTTT. This encodes CASSFSLNTEAFF.

This chain links TRBV28 with TRBJ1-1; tentative D call: TRBD1 (6 bases). Between the trimmed V and J ends, which lost 2 bases and 5 bases, there was a span of 15 bases. Germline assignment: CDR1 MDHEN and CDR2 SYDVKM. This CDR3 has 15 residues. The CDR3 nucleotides read TGTGCCAGCAGTTTAGCAGGGGAAGGTGGGACTGAAGCTTTCTTT. This sequence encodes CASSLAGEGGTEAFF.

This clonotype was counted many times. This chain links TRBV20-1 with TRBJ2-3; the match to TRBD2 covers 7 bases. Germline loops: CDR1 DFQATT, CDR2 SNEGSKA (reference sequence). The CDR3 loop spans 13 amino acids. Trimming cost V 6 bases and J 2 bases; bases outside gene matches: 5. The DNA of the CDR3 is TGCAGTGCCCAGCGGGAAGTCACAGATACGCAGTATTTT. Its translation: CSAQREVTDTQYF.

The J gene is TRBJ2-6, the V gene TRBV24-1; D ambiguous. Trimming left V 3 bases short and J 2 bases short, with 13 bases between. The germline V gene has CDR1 KGHDR and CDR2 SFDVKD. This CDR3 is built from 17 residues. CDR3 residues: CATSDVPPSAGANVLTF. DNA for the CDR3: TGTGCCACCAGTGATGTACCTCCGTCCGCTGGGGCCAACGTCCTGACTTTC.

This clonotype has ten or more counts. This chain joins TRBV6-2 or TRBV6-3 and TRBJ1-1, with a possible D match to TRBD1 (5 bases). This CDR3 region has 15 residues. Germline values: CDR1 MNHEY, CDR2 SVGEGT. The V and J ends lost 2 bases and 4 bases respectively, with 14 bases between them. In DNA form, the CDR3 reads TGTGCCAGCAGTTACGCCGGGCTTAGGGGCACTGAAGCTTTCTTT. Translated, it gives CASSYAGLRGTEAFF.

The chain recombines TRBV6-2 or TRBV6-3 with TRBJ2-2; D is uncertain. Germline V gene sequence: CDR1 MNHEY, CDR2 SVGEGT. This CDR3 has 17 amino acids. V was pared by 0 bases and J by 1 base, with 12 bases between. CDR3 loop: CASSYSMRIMNTGELFF. As DNA, the CDR3 is TGTGCCAGCAGTTACTCGATGAGGATCATGAACACCGGGGAGCTGTTTTTT.

V is TRBV7-9 and J is TRBJ1-2; the match to TRBD1 covers 9 bases. In germline, CDR1 is SEHNR, CDR2 FQNEAQ (reference sequence). Trimming cost V 1 base and J 3 bases; bases outside gene matches: 9. The CDR3 runs 17 residues. Here the CDR3 DNA reads TGTGCCAGCAGCTTAGACGTGCCGGGACAGGGACACTATGGCTACACCTTC. This translates into CASSLDVPGQGHYGYTF. The whole variable domain, filled in from reference TRBV7-9 and TRBJ1-2, reads DTGVSQNPRHKITKRGQNVTFRCDPISEHNRLYWYRQTLGQGPEFLTYFQNEAQLEKSRLLSDRFSAERPKGSFSTLEIQRTEQGDSAMYLCASSLDVPGQGHYGYTFGSGTRLTVV.